These T cell receptor beta chains were read from a single sample in a study of cytomegalovirus exposure and HLA in healthy donors. TCRdb keeps only in-frame clones here, not all; method: immunoSEQ multiplex PCR. The data hold roughly 45,000 clones, with 70% to 80% observed a single time. Material for sequencing was PBMCs. The origin of the receptors is a man younger than 45 in good health and CMV-seronegative. Both conserved end residues are part of each CDR3. The D gene is left open where the match is weak. Only some rows state a clone size, as once, few, many or a class for expanded clones.

>TRBJ2-4|NA|NA|TRBV5-1
TGCGCCAGCAGCTTGGCGCAGGCCAAAAACATTCAGTACTTC
CASSLAQAKNIQYF
>TRBJ2-3|once|TRBD2|TRBV4-3
TGCGCCAGCAGCCATATAAATAGCGGGAGTTTGGAAGATACGCAGTATTTT
CASSHINSGSLEDTQYF
>TRBJ1-4|NA|TRBD1|TRBV5-4
TGTGCCAGCAGTCGACAGGGGGATCGGGAAAAACTGTTTTTT
CASSRQGDREKLFF
>TRBJ2-7|NA|NA|TRBV5-1
TGCGCCAGCAGCGCACAACAGGGCCAGCAGTACTTC
CASSAQQGQQYF
>TRBJ2-1|NA|TRBD2|TRBV4-3
TGCGCCAGCAGCCGAGCTGGGACTAGCTACAATGAGCAGTTCTTC
CASSRAGTSYNEQFF
>TRBJ2-7|NA|TRBD2|TRBV7-9
TGTGCCAGCAGCTTAGGGTCGGGGGGGCTGTCCTACGAGCAGTACTTC
CASSLGSGGLSYEQYF
>TRBJ1-2|NA|NA|TRBV30
TGTGCCTCAGGGAAGAGGAGCGGCTACACCTTC
CASGKRSGYTF
>TRBJ2-1|NA|TRBD2|TRBV6-5
TGTGCCAGCAGGCGAACTAGCGGGAGTTACAATGAGCAGTTCTTC
CASRRTSGSYNEQFF
>TRBJ2-5|once|NA|TRBV10-3
TGTGCCATCAAAAGGGACAACAACCAAGAGACCCAGTACTTC
CAIKRDNNQETQYF
>TRBJ2-5|NA|TRBD1|TRBV7-7
TGTGCCAGCAGCTTAGGATCCGGACAGGGGTTGGAGACCCAGTACTTC
CASSLGSGQGLETQYF
>TRBJ2-6|NA|TRBD1|TRBV9
TGTGCCAGCAGCGCAAGGGACAGGGTGTTTGGGGCCAACGTCCTGACTTTC
CASSARDRVFGANVLTF
>TRBJ2-5|NA|TRBD2|TRBV28
TGTGCCAGCAGTTTGACTAGCGGAGGCCAAGAGACCCAGTACTTC
CASSLTSGGQETQYF
>TRBJ2-1|NA|TRBD2|TRBV5-1
TGCGCCAGCAGCCCGTCGGGGGGGACCTCCTACAATGAGCAGTTCTTC
CASSPSGGTSYNEQFF
>TRBJ2-1|NA|NA|TRBV2
TGTGCCAGCAATTCGGGCAATGAGCAGTTCTTC
CASNSGNEQFF
>TRBJ2-7|NA|TRBD1|TRBV4-1
TGCGCCAGCAGCCAAGAGGGACAGCTTTCCTACGAGCAGTACTTC
CASSQEGQLSYEQYF